A single sample is the source of the 10 T cell receptor beta chains below, sequenced in a study of human T cells and chemical hapten exposure. TCRdb re-derived calls from the RACE reads in MiXCR, one entry per CDR3 protein. The data show about 100,000 distinct CDR3 sequences, 11% seen once. Time point indicated: patch test 1, 2 weeks after DPC sensitization. Specified treatment: therapeutic diphenylcyclopropenone sensitization with weekly scalp DPC. Sequenced here: whole blood, sampled in connection with sensitization to the hapten diphenylcyclopropenone (DPC). The receptors were sampled from a woman aged 40 to 49 with alopecia areata. Some clones in this sample may be carry-over from other donors' samples.

This clonotype appeared many times. The chain is built from TRBV30 and TRBJ2-5; the D gene is possibly TRBD2 (7 bases). The ends were cut back, 3 bases at V and 4 bases at J, with 12 bases in the middle. CDR3 size: 13 residues. The germline V gene has CDR1 GTSNPN and CDR2 SVGIG (reference sequence). The CDR3 coding sequence is TGTGCCTGGAGCCTTAGGGGGGGAGAGACCCAGTACTTC. This encodes CAWSLRGGETQYF. Combining the CDR3 with reference TRBV30 and TRBJ2-5 gives the whole variable domain SQTIHQWPATLVQPVGSPLSLECTVEGTSNPNLYWYRQAAGRGLQLLFYSVGIGQISSEVPQNLSASRPQDRQFILSSKKLLLSDSGFYLCAWSLRGGETQYFGPGTRLLVL.

This clonotype was counted at least ten times. This chain joins TRBV11-2 and TRBJ2-1; 7 bases match TRBD1. The germline CDR1 and CDR2 sequences are SGHAT and FQNNGV. The V and J ends lost 5 bases and 11 bases, in that order; junction bases with no gene match: 15. The CDR3 runs to 15 residues. CDR3 sequence: CASSPGTVTLTKQFF. The CDR3 DNA reads TGTGCCAGCAGCCCCGGGACAGTGACTTTAACGAAGCAGTTCTTC. Full variable domain (remainder filled in from reference TRBV11-2 and TRBJ2-1): EAGVAQSPRYKIIEKRQSVAFWCNPISGHATLYWYQQILGQGPKLLIQFQNNGVVDDSQLPKDRFSAERLKGVDSTLKIQPAKLEDSAVYLCASSPGTVTLTKQFFGPGTRLTVL.

A single count supports this clonotype. The genes are TRBV24-1 and TRBJ2-3, with TRBD2 identical over 9 bases. Losses at the gene ends were 5 bases for V and 8 bases for J; bases not matched to a gene: 7. The CDR3 has 14 amino acids. Germline-derived CDR1 and CDR2 are KGHDR and SFDVKD. The CDR3: CATSALAGYGTQYF. The CDR3 DNA reads TGTGCCACCAGTGCGCTAGCGGGGTACGGTACGCAGTATTTT.

The chain carries TRBV20-1 and TRBJ2-7; D may be TRBD2 (6 bases). V was shortened by 0 bases and J by 0 bases, with 12 bases between the two germline ends. Looked up from germline, CDR1 is DFQATT and CDR2 is SNEGSKA (reference sequence). This CDR3 has 15 amino acids. CDR3 loop: CSARDPAGSSYEQYF. The CDR3 nucleotides are TGCAGTGCTAGAGATCCGGCGGGGAGCTCCTACGAGCAGTACTTC.

This clonotype was found many times. The chain employs TRBV28 and TRBJ2-2; 7 nucleotides match TRBD1. This CDR3 is built from 14 residues. After removal of 6 bases from V and 2 bases from J, the junction contained 3 bases not matched to a gene. The germline gives CDR1 MDHEN, CDR2 SYDVKM. This CDR3 is CASSRDSNTGELFF. The CDR3 nucleotides are TGTGCCAGCAGCCGGGACAGTAACACCGGGGAGCTGTTTTTT.

In this sample, this clonotype turned up a few times. One end of the junction is discordant with germline, which a read error may explain. The chain has TRBV3-1 and TRBJ1-5, with D possibly being TRBD1 (6 bases). CDR1 and CDR2 (germline): LGHDT, YNNKEL (reference sequence). The CDR3 length is 14 residues. This chain's CDR3 is CASSLNRVPQPQHF. In nucleotides, the CDR3 is TGCGCCAGCAGCCTAAACAGGGTTCCTCAGCCCCAGCATTTT.

The chain combines TRBV14 with TRBJ2-3; D gene ambiguous. Germline-derived CDR1 and CDR2 are SGHDN and FVKESK. The CDR3 loop spans 15 amino acids. V lost 6 bases, J lost 4 bases, and 17 bases lay in between. This chain's CDR3 is CASSPARVSADTQYF. For the CDR3, the DNA is TGTGCCAGCAGTCCTGCACGTGTAAGCGCAGATACGCAGTATTTT. The variable domain in full, with the rest retrieved from reference TRBV14 and TRBJ2-3, is EAGVTQFPSHSVIEKGQTVTLRCDPISGHDNLYWYRRVMGKEIKFLLHFVKESKQDESGMPNNRFLAERTGGTYSTLKVQPAELEDSGVYFCASSPARVSADTQYFGPGTRLTVL.

This clonotype was observed at least ten times. The J gene is TRBJ1-1, the V gene TRBV12-5; tentatively, D is TRBD1 (5 bases). The CDR3 length is 13 residues. The V end lost 1 base, the J end lost 5 bases, and 8 bases lay between the germline ends. Germline values: CDR1 LGHNT, CDR2 FRNRAP. The CDR3 region is CASGLAGGTEAFF. The DNA for the CDR3 is TGTGCTAGTGGTTTGGCGGGGGGAACTGAAGCTTTCTTT.

The chain joins TRBV20-1 to TRBJ2-7; 11 positions match TRBD2. CDR3 length: 16 residues. V shed 5 bases and J 2 bases; nucleotides not matched to a gene: 11. CDR1 DFQATT and CDR2 SNEGSKA come from the germline V gene (reference sequence). The CDR3 here is CSADPPTSGGTYEQYF. Here the CDR3 DNA reads TGCAGTGCTGATCCCCCAACTAGCGGGGGAACCTACGAGCAGTACTTC.

This clonotype has at least ten counts. The chain uses TRBV7-3 and TRBJ2-4, with unresolved D. The CDR3 runs 13 residues. The ends were cut back, 5 bases at V and 8 bases at J, with 13 bases in the middle. Germline V lookup: CDR1 SGHTA, CDR2 FQGTGA. CDR3 region: CASSPPDLDIQYF. CDR3 sequence (DNA): TGTGCCAGCAGCCCGCCGGACCTAGACATTCAGTACTTC.